Sequencing of this T cell receptor beta chain was carried out in a study of T cells in Graves' hyperthyroidism and ophthalmopathy. General study findings and limits: Within blood appeared most thyroid clonotypes that had expanded above 0.001.

To note about this clonotype: Its antigen remains unknown.

Germline CDR1 MNHEY, CDR2 SMNVEV (reference sequence). V was cut by 4 bases and J by 4 bases, with 9 bases left in between. This CDR3 is 13 amino acids long. RNA transcripts yielded amplified TCR beta CDR3 regions. When the TCR CDR3 underwent first-round RT-PCR, the HTBI primer set was used. TCRdb itself ran the multiplex PCR reads through MiXCR, one entry per CDR3 protein. The profile shows 550,000 to 650,000 distinct CDR3 sequences, around 13% of them singletons. Clinical symptoms, serum thyroxine and TRAb, thyroid ultrasound and orbital computed tomography were used for the diagnoses. An approximately 10 ml volume of fresh peripheral blood provided the PBMCs.

Sequencing input: blood. The chain couples TRBV27 to TRBJ2-3; D unclear. This TCR was recovered from a middle-aged woman with Graves' hyperthyroidism. The CDR3 here is CASSYRRSDTQYF. DNA for the CDR3: TGTGCCAGCAGTTACCGAAGGTCAGATACGCAGTATTTT.